The following is a TCR beta chain sequence with its context. This sample was taken from a study of T cells in Graves' hyperthyroidism and ophthalmopathy. Disease duration under 2 months; hyperthyroidism patients were aged 18 to 65. Thyroid ultrasound and orbital computed tomography, with clinical symptoms and serum thyroxine and TRAb, informed diagnoses. Amplification yielded TCR beta CDR3 regions, with RNA transcripts as the source. An initial round of RT-PCR targeting the TCR CDR3 relied on the HTBI primer set. TCRdb called the multiplex PCR reads again in MiXCR, with one record for every CDR3 protein. The sample has about 98,000 distinct CDR3 sequences, around 42% seen once; the top ten hold about a tenth. The CDR3 runs 17 residues. Germline trimming cut 2 bases from V and 2 bases from J; bases unmatched to any gene: 11. In germline, CDR1 is DFQATT, CDR2 SNEGSKA (reference sequence).

The TCR was taken from a woman in her 30s with Graves' hyperthyroidism. The chain carries TRBV20-1 and TRBJ2-7; 11 bases match TRBD2. Sequencing used peripheral blood or thyroid tissue (not recorded which). CDR3 coding DNA: TGCAGTGCTAGAAGAGGTCTCCTTAGCGGGAGGGCCTACGAGCAGTACTTC. As protein: CSARRGLLSGRAYEQYF.